A few counts support the clone carrying this T cell receptor (beta chain). Its antigen is currently unknown. These data come from a study of human T cells and chemical hapten exposure. For the study at large: The patients, most of them female, presented with alopecia areata, totalis or universalis. Whole-study results and caveats: TCRs exceeding a frequency of 1 in 1000 stayed unchanged under DPC sensitization.

This CDR3 spans 13 amino acids. V shed 5 bases and J shed 0 bases, with 7 bases lying between them. Germline lookup yields CDR1 KGHSH and CDR2 LQKENI. The library tagged individual cDNA molecules with unique molecular identifiers. In TCRdb, the RACE reads were re-called with MiXCR into one record per CDR3 protein. The table shows around 300,000 distinct CDR3 sequences, with almost 8% occurring only once. Time point: pre-sensitization, week 0. Treatment defined: therapeutic diphenylcyclopropenone sensitization with weekly scalp DPC. The chain employs TRBV18 and TRBJ1-1; D gene uncertain. The sequencing here drew on whole blood, taken in connection with sensitization to the hapten diphenylcyclopropenone (DPC). The receptor was derived from a man younger than 35 with alopecia areata. Some clones in this sample may be carry-over from other donors' samples. In DNA, the CDR3 is TGTGCCAGCTCAGGGTTCCTGAACACTGAAGCTTTCTTT. This translates into CASSGFLNTEAFF.